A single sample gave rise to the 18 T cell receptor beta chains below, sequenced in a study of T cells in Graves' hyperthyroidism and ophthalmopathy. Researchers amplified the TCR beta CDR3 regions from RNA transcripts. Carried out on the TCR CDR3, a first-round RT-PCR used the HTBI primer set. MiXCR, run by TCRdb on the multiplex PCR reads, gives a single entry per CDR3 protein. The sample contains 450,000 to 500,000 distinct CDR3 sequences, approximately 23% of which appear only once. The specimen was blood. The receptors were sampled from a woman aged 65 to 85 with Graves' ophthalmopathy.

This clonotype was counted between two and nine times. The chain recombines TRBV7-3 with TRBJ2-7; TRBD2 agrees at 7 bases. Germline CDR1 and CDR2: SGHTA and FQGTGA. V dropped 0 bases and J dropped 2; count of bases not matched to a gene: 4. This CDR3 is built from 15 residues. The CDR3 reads CASSLTGSGAYEQYF. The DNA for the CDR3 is TGTGCCAGCAGCTTAACGGGAAGCGGGGCCTACGAGCAGTACTTC.

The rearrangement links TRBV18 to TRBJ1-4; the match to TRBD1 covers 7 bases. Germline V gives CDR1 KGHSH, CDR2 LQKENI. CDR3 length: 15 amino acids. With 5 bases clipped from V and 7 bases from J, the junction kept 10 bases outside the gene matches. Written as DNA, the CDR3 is TGTGCCAGCTCAGAACTACAGGGGAGAGGTGAAAAACTGTTTTTT. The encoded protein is CASSELQGRGEKLFF. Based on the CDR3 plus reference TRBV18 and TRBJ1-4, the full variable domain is NAGVMQNPRHLVRRRGQEARLRCSPMKGHSHVYWYRQLPEEGLKFMVYLQKENIIDESGMPKERFSAEFPKEGPSILRIQQVVRGDSAAYFCASSELQGRGEKLFFGSGTQLSVL.

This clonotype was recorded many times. Here the CDR3 DNA reads TGTGCCAGCAGGGGGCAAGAGACCCAGTACTTC. Amino acid sequence: CASRGQETQYF. The rearrangement links TRBV28 to TRBJ2-5; unclear D gene. V was trimmed by 6 bases and J by 2 bases, leaving 4 bases between them. The CDR3 runs 11 residues. Germline V gives CDR1 MDHEN, CDR2 SYDVKM.

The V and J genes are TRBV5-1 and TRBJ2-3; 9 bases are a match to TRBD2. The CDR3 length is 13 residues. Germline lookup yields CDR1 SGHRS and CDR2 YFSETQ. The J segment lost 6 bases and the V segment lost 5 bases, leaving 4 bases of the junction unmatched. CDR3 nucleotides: TGCGCCAGCAGGGGTAGCGGGGGTGATACGCAGTATTTT. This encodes CASRGSGGDTQYF.

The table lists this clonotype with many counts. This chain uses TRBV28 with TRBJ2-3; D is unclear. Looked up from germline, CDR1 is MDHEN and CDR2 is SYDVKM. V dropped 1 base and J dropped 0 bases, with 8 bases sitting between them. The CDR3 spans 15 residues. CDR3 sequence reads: CASSLSGESTDTQYF. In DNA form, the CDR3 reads TGTGCCAGCAGTTTATCAGGCGAAAGCACAGATACGCAGTATTTT. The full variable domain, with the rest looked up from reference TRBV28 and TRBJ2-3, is DVKVTQSSRYLVKRTGEKVFLECVQDMDHENMFWYRQDPGLGLRLIYFSYDVKMKEKGDIPEGYSVSREKKERFSLILESASTNQTSMYLCASSLSGESTDTQYFGPGTRLTVL.

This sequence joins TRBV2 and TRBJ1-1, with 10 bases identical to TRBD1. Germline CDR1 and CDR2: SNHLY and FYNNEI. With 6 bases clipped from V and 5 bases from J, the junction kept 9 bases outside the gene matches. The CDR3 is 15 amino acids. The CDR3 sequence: CASRARQGAQTEAFF. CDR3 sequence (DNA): TGTGCCAGCAGAGCTCGACAGGGGGCGCAGACTGAAGCTTTCTTT.

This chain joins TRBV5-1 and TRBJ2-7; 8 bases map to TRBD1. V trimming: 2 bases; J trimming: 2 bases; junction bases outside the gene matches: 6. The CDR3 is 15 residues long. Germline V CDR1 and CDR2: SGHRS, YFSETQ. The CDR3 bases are TGCGCCAGCAGCTTAACCGGACAGGGTCCCTACGAGCAGTACTTC. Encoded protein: CASSLTGQGPYEQYF.

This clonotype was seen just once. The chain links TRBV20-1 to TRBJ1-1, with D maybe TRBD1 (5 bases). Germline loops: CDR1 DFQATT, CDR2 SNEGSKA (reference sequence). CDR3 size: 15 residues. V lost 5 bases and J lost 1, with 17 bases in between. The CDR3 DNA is TGCAGTGCTGGCGGTTACCAGGGTGGGAACACTGAAGCTTTCTTT. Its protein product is CSAGGYQGGNTEAFF.

The CDR3 DNA follows: TGTGCTAGTGGTTTCCGTTCCTGGACTAGTTTCCGAGAGACCCAGTACTTC. This translates into CASGFRSWTSFRETQYF. J is TRBJ2-5 and V is TRBV12-5; 7 bases match TRBD2. V shed 3 bases, J shed 4 bases, and the junction held 14 bases outside the gene matches. Germline V gene sequence: CDR1 LGHNT, CDR2 FRNRAP. CDR3 length: 17 amino acids.

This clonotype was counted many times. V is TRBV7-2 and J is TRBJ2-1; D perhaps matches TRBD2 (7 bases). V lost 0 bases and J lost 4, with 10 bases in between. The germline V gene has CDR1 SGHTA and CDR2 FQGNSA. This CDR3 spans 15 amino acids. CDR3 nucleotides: TGTGCCAGCAGCTTAGCACAGGGACTATACAATGAGCAGTTCTTC. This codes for CASSLAQGLYNEQFF.

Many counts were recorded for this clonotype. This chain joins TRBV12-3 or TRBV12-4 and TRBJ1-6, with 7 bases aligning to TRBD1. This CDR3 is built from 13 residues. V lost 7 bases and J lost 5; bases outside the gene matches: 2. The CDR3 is CASTTGDNSPLHF. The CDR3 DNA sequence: TGTGCCAGCACCACAGGGGATAATTCACCCCTCCACTTT.

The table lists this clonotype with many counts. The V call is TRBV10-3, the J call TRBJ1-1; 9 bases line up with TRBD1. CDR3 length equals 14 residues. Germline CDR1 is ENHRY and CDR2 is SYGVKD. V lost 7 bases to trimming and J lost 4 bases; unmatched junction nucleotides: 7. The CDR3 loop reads CAIKTGGLTTEAFF. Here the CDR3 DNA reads TGTGCCATCAAGACAGGGGGGTTGACCACTGAAGCTTTCTTT.

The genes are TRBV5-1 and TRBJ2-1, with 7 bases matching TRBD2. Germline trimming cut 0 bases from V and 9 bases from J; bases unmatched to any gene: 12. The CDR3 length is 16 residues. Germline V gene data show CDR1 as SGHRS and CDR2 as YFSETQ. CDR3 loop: CASSLDGRGSEVEQFF. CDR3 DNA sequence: TGCGCCAGCAGCTTGGACGGTCGCGGGAGTGAGGTTGAGCAGTTCTTC.

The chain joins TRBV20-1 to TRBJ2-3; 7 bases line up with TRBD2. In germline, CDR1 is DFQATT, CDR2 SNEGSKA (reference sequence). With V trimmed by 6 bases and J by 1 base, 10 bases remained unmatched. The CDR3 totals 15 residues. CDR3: CSASHRLAGTDTQYF. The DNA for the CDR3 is TGCAGTGCCAGCCATCGACTAGCCGGCACAGATACGCAGTATTTT.

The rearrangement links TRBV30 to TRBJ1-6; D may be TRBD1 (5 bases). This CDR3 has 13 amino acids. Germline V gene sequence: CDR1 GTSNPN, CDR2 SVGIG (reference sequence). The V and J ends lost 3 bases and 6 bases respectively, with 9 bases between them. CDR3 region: CAWRNQGNSPLHF. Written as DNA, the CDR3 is TGTGCCTGGAGAAATCAGGGTAATTCACCCCTCCACTTT.

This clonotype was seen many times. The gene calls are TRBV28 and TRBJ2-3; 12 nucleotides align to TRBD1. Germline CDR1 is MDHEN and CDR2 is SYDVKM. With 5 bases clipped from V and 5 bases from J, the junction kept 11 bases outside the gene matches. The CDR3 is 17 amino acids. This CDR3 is CASSEPGQGAVGDTQYF. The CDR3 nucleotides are TGTGCCAGCAGTGAACCGGGACAGGGGGCTGTCGGAGATACGCAGTATTTT.

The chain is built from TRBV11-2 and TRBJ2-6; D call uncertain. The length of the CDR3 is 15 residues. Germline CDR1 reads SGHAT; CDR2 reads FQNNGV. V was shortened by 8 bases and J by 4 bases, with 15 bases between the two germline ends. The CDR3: CASSNALAGANVLTF. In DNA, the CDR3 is TGTGCCAGCTCTAACGCCCTCGCCGGGGCCAACGTCCTGACTTTC.

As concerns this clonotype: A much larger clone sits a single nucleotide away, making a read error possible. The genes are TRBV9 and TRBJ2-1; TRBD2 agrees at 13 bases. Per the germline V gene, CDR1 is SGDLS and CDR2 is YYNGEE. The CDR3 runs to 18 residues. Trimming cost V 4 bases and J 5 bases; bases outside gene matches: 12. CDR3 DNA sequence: TGTGCCAGCAGCCTCGGACTAGCGGGAGTATTTGTCAACAATGAGCAGTTCTTC. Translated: CASSLGLAGVFVNNEQFF.